The sequence of this T cell receptor (beta chain) was determined in a study of blood T cell repertoires in COVID-19. On the study more broadly: Sources were T cells, B-cell-depleted T cells, or PBMCs; the material itself was cDNA or gDNA.

TCRdb keeps only in-frame clones here, not all; method: immunoSEQ multiplex PCR. The table includes some 450,000 clones, around 88% detected once. One Seattle source followed patients from active infection through their disease course. The germline V and J ends were trimmed by 6 bases and 11 bases, with 16 bases remaining between them. Germline CDR1 is MNHEY and CDR2 is SVGAGI. The CDR3 extends over 12 amino acids. The TCR comes from a woman aged 45-60 years with COVID-19, enrolled during active disease. This chain joins TRBV6-5 and TRBJ1-1; D unclear. What was sequenced was peripheral blood. The CDR3 here is CASSLGPGDAFF. The CDR3 region has the DNA TGTGCCAGCAGCTTGGGCCCTGGCGATGCTTTCTTT.